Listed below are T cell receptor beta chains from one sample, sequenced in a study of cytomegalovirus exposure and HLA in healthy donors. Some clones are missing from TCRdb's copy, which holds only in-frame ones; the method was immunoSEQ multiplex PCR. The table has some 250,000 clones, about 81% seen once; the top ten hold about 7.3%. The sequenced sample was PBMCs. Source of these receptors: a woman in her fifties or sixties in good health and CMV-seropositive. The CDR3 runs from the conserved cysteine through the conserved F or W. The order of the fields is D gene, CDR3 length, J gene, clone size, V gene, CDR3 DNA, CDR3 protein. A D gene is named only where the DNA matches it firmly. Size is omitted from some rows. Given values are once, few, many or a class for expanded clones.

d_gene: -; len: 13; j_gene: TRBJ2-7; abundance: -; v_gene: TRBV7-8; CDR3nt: TGTGCCAGCAGCTTGAGGGAGCCCTACGAGCAGTACTTC; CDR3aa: CASSLREPYEQYF
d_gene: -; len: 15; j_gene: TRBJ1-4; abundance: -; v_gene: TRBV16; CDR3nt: TGTGCCAGCAGCCGCCTGCAGGGCTCTAATGAAAAACTGTTTTTT; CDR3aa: CASSRLQGSNEKLFF
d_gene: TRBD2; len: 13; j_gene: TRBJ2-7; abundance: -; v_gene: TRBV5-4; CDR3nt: TGTGCCAGCAGCTTGGTTAGCGGGAGCGAGCAGTACTTC; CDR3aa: CASSLVSGSEQYF
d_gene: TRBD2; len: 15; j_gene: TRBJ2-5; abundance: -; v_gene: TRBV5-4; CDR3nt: TGTGCCAGCAGGGGCCGGGGCGGGAGTGGGGAGACCCAGTACTTC; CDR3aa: CASRGRGGSGETQYF
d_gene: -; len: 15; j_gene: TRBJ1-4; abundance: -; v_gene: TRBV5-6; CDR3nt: TGTGCCAGCAGCTTCATCAGGGCCGGGAATGAAAAACTGTTTTTT; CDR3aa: CASSFIRAGNEKLFF
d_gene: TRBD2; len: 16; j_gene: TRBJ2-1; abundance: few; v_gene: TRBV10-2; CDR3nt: TGCGCCAGCAGTGGGAGGACTAGCATCCGCGGCAATGAGCAGTTCTTC; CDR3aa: CASSGRTSIRGNEQFF
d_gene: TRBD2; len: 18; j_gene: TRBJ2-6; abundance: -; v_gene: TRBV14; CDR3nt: TGTGCCAGCAGCCAACGGACTAGCGGGAGTACTGGGGCCAACGTCCTGACTTTC; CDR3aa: CASSQRTSGSTGANVLTF
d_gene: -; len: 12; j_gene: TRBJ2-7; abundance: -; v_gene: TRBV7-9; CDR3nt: TGTGCCAGCAGCCGCAGGGCCGACGAGCAGTACTTC; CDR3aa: CASSRRADEQYF
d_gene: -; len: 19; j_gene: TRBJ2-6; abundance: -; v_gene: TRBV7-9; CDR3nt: TGTGCCAGCAGCTTAGCGCTTGGCAGGGGTAACTCTGGGGCCAACGTCCTGACTTTC; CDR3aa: CASSLALGRGNSGANVLTF
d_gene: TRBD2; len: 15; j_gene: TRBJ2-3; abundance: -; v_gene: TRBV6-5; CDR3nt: TGTGCCAGCAGGTTACTAGCGGGAAGAGCAGATACGCAGTATTTT; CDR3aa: CASRLLAGRADTQYF
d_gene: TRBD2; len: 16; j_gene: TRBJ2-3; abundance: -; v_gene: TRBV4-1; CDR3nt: TGCGCCAGCAGCCAATACTTAGCGGGTTTGACAGATACGCAGTATTTT; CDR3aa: CASSQYLAGLTDTQYF
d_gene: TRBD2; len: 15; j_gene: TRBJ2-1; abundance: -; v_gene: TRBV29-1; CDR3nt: TGCAGCGTTGGACCCGGGACTAGAAATTACAATGAGCAGTTCTTC; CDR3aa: CSVGPGTRNYNEQFF
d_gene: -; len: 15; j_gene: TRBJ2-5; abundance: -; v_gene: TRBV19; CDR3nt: TGTGCCAGCAACCAGCGGAAATCGGACCAAGAGACCCAGTACTTC; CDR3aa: CASNQRKSDQETQYF
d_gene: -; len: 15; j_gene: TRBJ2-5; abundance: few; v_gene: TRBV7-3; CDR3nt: TGTGCCAGCAGCCAGGGGGGCAGGTTCGCAGAGACCCAGTACTTC; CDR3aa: CASSQGGRFAETQYF
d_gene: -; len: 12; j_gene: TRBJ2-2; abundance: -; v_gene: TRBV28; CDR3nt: TGTGCCAGCAGTTCCAGCACCGGGGAGCTGTTTTTT; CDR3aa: CASSSSTGELFF
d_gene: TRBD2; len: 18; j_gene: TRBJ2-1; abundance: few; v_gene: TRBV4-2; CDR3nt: TGTGCCAGCAGAAGGGGACTAGCGGGAGATATTCCCTACAATGAGCAGTTCTTC; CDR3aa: CASRRGLAGDIPYNEQFF
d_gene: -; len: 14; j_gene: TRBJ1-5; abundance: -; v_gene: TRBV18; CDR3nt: TGTGCCAGCTCACCAAATCTAGGCCAAGAGCCCCAGCATTTT; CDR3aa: CASSPNLGQEPQHF
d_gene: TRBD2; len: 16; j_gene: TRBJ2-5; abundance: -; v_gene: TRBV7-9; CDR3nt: TGTGCCAGCAGCTTAGGCACTAGCGGGTTCCAAGAGACCCAGTACTTC; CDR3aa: CASSLGTSGFQETQYF
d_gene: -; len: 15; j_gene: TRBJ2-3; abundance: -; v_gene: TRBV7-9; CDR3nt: TGTGCCAGCAGTCCGTCAGCGATTAGCACAGATACGCAGTATTTT; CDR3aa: CASSPSAISTDTQYF
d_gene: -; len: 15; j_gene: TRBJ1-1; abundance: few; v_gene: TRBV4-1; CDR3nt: TGCGCCAGCAGCCTTGCGGTGACCCTGAACACTGAAGCTTTCTTT; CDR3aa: CASSLAVTLNTEAFF
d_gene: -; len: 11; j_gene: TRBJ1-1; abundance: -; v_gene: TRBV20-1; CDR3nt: TGCAGTGCCACACCGAACACTGAAGCTTTCTTT; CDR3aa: CSATPNTEAFF
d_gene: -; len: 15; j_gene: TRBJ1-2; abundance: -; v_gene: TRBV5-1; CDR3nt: TGCGCCAGCAGCTTGGGGCAGACAGGAGGCTATGGCTACACCTTC; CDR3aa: CASSLGQTGGYGYTF
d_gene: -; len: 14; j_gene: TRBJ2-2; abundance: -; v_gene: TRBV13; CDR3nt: TGTGCCAGCAGCTGGACAGAAAACACCGGGGAGCTGTTTTTT; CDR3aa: CASSWTENTGELFF
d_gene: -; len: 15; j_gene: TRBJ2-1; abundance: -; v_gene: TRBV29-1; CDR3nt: TGCAGCGTTCCCCCGGGGGTCACCTCCTACAATGAGCAGTTCTTC; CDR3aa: CSVPPGVTSYNEQFF
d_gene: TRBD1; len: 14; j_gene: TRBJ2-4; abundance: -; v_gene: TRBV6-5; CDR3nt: TGTGCCAGCGTGGACAGGGGTGTTGGTAACATTCAGTACTTC; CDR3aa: CASVDRGVGNIQYF
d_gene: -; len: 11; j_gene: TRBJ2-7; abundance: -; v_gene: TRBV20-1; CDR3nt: TGCAGTGCTACTTCCGAGTACGAGCAGTACTTC; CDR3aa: CSATSEYEQYF
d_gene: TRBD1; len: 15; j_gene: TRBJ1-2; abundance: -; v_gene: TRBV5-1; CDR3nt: TGCGCCAGCAGCCTCGGGACAGGGGGAGGCTATGGCTACACCTTC; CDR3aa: CASSLGTGGGYGYTF
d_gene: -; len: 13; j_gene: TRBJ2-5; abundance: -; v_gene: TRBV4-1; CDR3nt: TGCGCCAGCAGCCAAGTGAGGGGGGAGACCCAGTACTTC; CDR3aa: CASSQVRGETQYF
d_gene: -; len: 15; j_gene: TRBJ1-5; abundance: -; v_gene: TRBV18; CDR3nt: TGTGCCAGCTCACCCGAGGGAAATAGCAATCAGCCCCAGCATTTT; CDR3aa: CASSPEGNSNQPQHF
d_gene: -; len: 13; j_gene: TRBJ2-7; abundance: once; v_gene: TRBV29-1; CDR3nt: TGCAGCGTTGAAGAAGCTAACTCCTACGAGCAGTACTTC; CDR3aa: CSVEEANSYEQYF
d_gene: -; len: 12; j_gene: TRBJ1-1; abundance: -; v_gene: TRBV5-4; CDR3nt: TGTGCCAGCAGCTTGGGAGCCACTGAAGCTTTCTTT; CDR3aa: CASSLGATEAFF
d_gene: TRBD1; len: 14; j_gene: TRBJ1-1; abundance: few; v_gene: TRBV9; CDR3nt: TGTGCCAGCAGCGTAGCGGACAGGGATACTGAAGCTTTCTTT; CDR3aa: CASSVADRDTEAFF
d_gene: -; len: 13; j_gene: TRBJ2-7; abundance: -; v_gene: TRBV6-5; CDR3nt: TGTGCCAGCAGTTACTTCAAGGGGTACGAGCAGTACTTC; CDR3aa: CASSYFKGYEQYF
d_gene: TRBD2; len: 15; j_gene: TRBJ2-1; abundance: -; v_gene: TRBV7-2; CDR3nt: TGTGCCAGCAGTCTAGCGGGAGGGACCTACAATGAGCAGTTCTTC; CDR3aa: CASSLAGGTYNEQFF
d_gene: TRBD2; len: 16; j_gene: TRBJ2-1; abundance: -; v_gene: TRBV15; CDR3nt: TGTGCCACCAGCAGTAGTAGCGGGATATCCTACAATGAGCAGTTCTTC; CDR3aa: CATSSSSGISYNEQFF
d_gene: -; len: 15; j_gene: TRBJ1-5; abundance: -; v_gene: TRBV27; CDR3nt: TGTGCCAGCAGTTTATCGGTACAGGTCAATCAGCCCCAGCATTTT; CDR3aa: CASSLSVQVNQPQHF
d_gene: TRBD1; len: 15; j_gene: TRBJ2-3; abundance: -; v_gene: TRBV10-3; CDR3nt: TGTGCCACCCGCCGGGACAGGGGGGCTGCAGATACGCAGTATTTT; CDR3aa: CATRRDRGAADTQYF
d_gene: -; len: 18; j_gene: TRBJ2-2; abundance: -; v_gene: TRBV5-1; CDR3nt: TGCGCCAGCAGCTTACCGCTCCTTGGGACTCTCAGCTCCGGGGAGCTGTTTTTT; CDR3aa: CASSLPLLGTLSSGELFF
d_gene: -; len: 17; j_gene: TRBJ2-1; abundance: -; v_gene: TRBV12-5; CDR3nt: TGTGCTAGTGGTTTGGAGGCGAGGGCTAGCAGCTACAATGAGCAGTTCTTC; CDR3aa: CASGLEARASSYNEQFF
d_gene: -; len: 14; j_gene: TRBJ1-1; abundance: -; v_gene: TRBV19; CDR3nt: TGTGCCACCGTAGCAAGAAGGCTGGACACTGAAGCTTTCTTT; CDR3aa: CATVARRLDTEAFF
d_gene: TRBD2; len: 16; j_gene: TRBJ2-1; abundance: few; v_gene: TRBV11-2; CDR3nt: TGTGCCAGCAGCCCCACTAGCGGGAGATCAGATAATGAGCAGTTCTTC; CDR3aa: CASSPTSGRSDNEQFF
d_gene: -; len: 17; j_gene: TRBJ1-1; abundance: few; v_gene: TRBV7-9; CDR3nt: TGTGCCAGCAGCTTAGGCCAAACAACCGACATGAACACTGAAGCTTTCTTT; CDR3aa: CASSLGQTTDMNTEAFF
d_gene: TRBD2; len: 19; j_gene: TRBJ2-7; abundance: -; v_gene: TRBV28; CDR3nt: TGTGCCAGCGGGAGACCCAATACCCTAGCGGGAGTTGGTAGAAGCGAGCAGTACTTC; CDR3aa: CASGRPNTLAGVGRSEQYF
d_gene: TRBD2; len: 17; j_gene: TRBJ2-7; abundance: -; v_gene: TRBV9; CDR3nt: TGTGCCAGCAGCGTAGGACCCAGCGGGAGGGTCACGTACGAGCAGTACTTC; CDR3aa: CASSVGPSGRVTYEQYF
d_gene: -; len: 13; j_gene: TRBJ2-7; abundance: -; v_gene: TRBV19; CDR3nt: TGTGCCAGTAGTATTGGCAGTTCGTACGAGCAGTACTTC; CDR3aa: CASSIGSSYEQYF